One sample yielded the 5 T cell receptor beta chains listed below, sequenced in a study of blood T cell repertoires in COVID-19. Only in-frame clones appear in the TCRdb table, and some are missing; sequencing was by immunoSEQ multiplex PCR. The sample has 50,000 to 65,000 clones; about 91% are singletons. Sequenced sample: peripheral blood. All receptors come from a man aged 60 to 69 with acute or convalescent COVID-19.

There are a few counts of this clone. The chain carries TRBV24-1 and TRBJ1-4; 8 positions agree with TRBD1. The CDR3 totals 13 residues. J was trimmed by 11 bases and V by 2 bases; bases with no gene match: 3. CDR1 is KGHDR, CDR2 SFDVKD, per germline. In DNA form, the CDR3 reads TGTGCCACCAGTGATTCCAGGGGGCAGAAACTGTTTTTT. Amino acids: CATSDSRGQKLFF.

V is TRBV28 and J is TRBJ2-2, with a tentative D call TRBD2 (5 bases). The V gene's germline CDR1 is MDHEN and CDR2 SYDVKM. V shed 5 bases and J shed 2 bases, with 9 bases lying between them. The length of the CDR3 is 14 residues. CDR3 loop: CASSTTGNTGELFF. CDR3 DNA sequence: TGTGCCAGCAGTACGACGGGAAACACCGGGGAGCTGTTTTTT.

The V and J genes are TRBV18 and TRBJ2-3, with 9 positions matching TRBD2. The CDR3 covers 16 residues. Trimming took 1 base from V and 2 from J; bases not matched to a gene: 4. Germline V CDR1 and CDR2: KGHSH, LQKENI. CDR3 loop: CASSPQTSGHTDTQYF. For the CDR3, the DNA is TGTGCCAGCTCACCACAGACTAGCGGACACACAGATACGCAGTATTTT. Looking up the rest from reference TRBV18 and TRBJ2-3 gives the full variable domain: NAGVMQNPRHLVRRRGQEARLRCSPMKGHSHVYWYRQLPEEGLKFMVYLQKENIIDESGMPKERFSAEFPKEGPSILRIQQVVRGDSAAYFCASSPQTSGHTDTQYFGPGTRLTVL.

The rearrangement links TRBV2 to TRBJ1-5, with TRBD1 matching over 8 bases. CDR1 and CDR2 (germline): SNHLY, FYNNEI. The CDR3 has 15 amino acids. The J segment lost 4 bases and the V segment lost 6 bases, leaving 8 bases of the junction unmatched. CDR3 sequence: CASSDRGLGNQPQHF. For the CDR3, the DNA is TGTGCCAGCAGCGACAGGGGTTTAGGGAATCAGCCCCAGCATTTT.

The V call is TRBV4-2, the J call TRBJ2-5; 8 bases fit TRBD2. This CDR3 is 17 amino acids long. The V and J ends lost 2 bases and 5 bases, in that order; junction bases with no gene match: 13. Germline V gene data show CDR1 as LGHNA and CDR2 as YNFKEQ. CDR3 sequence: CASSQLTGLASGETQYF. The CDR3 DNA sequence: TGTGCCAGCAGCCAACTCACCGGACTAGCCTCCGGGGAGACCCAGTACTTC.